Given below is one T cell receptor beta chain in context. Among the patients, none had received any treatment before thyroid surgery. Trimming removed 3 bases at V and 4 bases at J, with 12 bases between. From germline, CDR1 is SEHNR and CDR2 FQNEAQ (reference sequence). This CDR3 has 14 residues. The data were obtained in a study of metastatic and nonmetastatic thyroid tumors. Study summary: Across peripheral blood and tumor or nodule tissue samples taken from malignant and benign thyroid patients, the repertoires were compared with one another.

As handled by the study authors: The study built a papillary thyroid cancer distant-metastasis classifier from CDR3 differences across clinicopathological groups. TCRdb re-clonotyped the PCR reads via MiXCR. The V and J calls, along with clone size, are taken from TCRdb and not from the paper's own processing. The table includes around 38,000 clones, roughly 31% detected once. The rearrangement links TRBV7-9 to TRBJ2-5; D may match TRBD1 or TRBD2 (5 bases each). This clonotype was sampled from a male donor with papillary thyroid cancer or a benign thyroid nodule (not recorded which). Some clones in this sample may be carry-over from other donors' samples. Sequencing was done on a sample of blood. CDR3 nucleotide sequence: TGTGCCAGCAGCTTTGGGGACGCGGGAGAGACCCAGTACTTC. Translating gives CASSFGDAGETQYF.